The clone carrying this T cell receptor beta chain was counted only a few times. The data belong to a study of response to subunit inactivated influenza vaccine. Each CDR3 protein is one row after TCRdb ran MiXCR on the RT-PCR reads. The profile shows about 540,000 distinct CDR3 sequences, 20% to 25% of them singletons. V shed 6 bases, J shed 1 base, and the junction held 3 bases outside the gene matches. Looked up from germline, CDR1 is MNHNS and CDR2 is SASEGT. The CDR3 runs to 15 residues. The sample was also reused in another study, on T cells expressing NK-cell markers. Per that paper: cDNA encoding TCR beta was synthesized via 5'RACE template switching incorporating UMIs. Dominant NKG2C+ clonotypes made up roughly 1.0-7.5% of CD8+ T cells in six donors. Dominance of the CD3+CD56-NKG2C+ fraction by these clonotypes also held in several donors.

The receptor's source is a man aged 50-60 years who received an inactivated influenza vaccine. The sequencing used CD4+ T cells sorted from PBMCs, collected 11 to 12 days after vaccination. V gene TRBV6-1 combines with J gene TRBJ1-5, with 10 bases fitting TRBD1. CDR3: CASRLTGGSNQPQHF. CDR3 DNA sequence: TGTGCCAGCAGGTTGACAGGGGGCAGCAATCAGCCCCAGCATTTT.